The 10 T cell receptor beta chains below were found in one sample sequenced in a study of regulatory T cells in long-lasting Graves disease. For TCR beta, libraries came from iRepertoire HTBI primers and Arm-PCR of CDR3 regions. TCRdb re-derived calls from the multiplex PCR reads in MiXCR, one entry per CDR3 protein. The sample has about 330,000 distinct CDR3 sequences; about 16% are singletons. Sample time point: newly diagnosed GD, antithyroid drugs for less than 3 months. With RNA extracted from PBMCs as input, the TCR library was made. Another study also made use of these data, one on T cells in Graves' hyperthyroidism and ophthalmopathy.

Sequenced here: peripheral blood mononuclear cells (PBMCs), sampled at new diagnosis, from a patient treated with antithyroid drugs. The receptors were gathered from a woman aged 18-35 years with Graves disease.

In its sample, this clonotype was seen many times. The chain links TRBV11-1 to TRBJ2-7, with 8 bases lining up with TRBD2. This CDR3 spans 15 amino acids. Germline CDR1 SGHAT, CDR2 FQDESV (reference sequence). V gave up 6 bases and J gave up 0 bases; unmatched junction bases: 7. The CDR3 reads CASSQDRGGSYEQYF. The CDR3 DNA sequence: TGTGCCAGCAGTCAAGATCGGGGGGGCTCCTACGAGCAGTACTTC.

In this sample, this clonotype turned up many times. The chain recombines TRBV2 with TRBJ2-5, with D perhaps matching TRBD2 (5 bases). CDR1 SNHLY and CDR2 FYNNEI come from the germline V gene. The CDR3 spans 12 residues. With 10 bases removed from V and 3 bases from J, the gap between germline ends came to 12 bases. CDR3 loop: CAISEGEETQYF. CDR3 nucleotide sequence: TGTGCCATCAGCGAGGGAGAAGAGACCCAGTACTTC.

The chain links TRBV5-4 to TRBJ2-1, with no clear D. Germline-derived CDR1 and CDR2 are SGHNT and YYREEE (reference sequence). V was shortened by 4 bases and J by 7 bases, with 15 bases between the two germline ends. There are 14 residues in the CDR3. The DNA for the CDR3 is TGTGCCAGCAGCCCCGACACCCTCGGGAATGAGCAGTTCTTC. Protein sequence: CASSPDTLGNEQFF.

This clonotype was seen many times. The chain's CDR3 is CASRSSGSSYNEQFF. Written as DNA, the CDR3 is TGTGCCAGCAGGTCTAGCGGGAGTTCCTACAATGAGCAGTTCTTC. J is TRBJ2-1 and V is TRBV11-2, with 10 nucleotides matching TRBD2. This CDR3 is built from 15 residues. Trimming took 6 bases from V and 1 from J; bases not matched to a gene: 3. CDR1 SGHAT and CDR2 FQNNGV come from the germline V gene.

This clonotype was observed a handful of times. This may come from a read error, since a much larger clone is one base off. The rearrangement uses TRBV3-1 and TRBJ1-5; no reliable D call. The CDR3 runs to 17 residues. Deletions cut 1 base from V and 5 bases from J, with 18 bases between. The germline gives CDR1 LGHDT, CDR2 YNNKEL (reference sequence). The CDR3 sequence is CASSQGISRAADQPQHF. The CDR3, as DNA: TGTGCCAGCAGCCAAGGGATAAGTCGAGCAGCAGATCAGCCCCAGCATTTT.

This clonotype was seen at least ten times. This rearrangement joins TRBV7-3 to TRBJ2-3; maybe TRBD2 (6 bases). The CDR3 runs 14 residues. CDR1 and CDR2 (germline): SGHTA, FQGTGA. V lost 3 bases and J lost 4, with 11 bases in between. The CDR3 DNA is TGTGCCAGCAGCTTGGAGGGATCTGCAGATACGCAGTATTTT. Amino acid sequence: CASSLEGSADTQYF.

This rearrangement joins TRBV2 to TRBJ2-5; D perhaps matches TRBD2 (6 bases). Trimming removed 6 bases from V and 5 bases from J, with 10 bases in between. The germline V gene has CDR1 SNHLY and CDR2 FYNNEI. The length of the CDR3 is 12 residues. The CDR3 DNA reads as TGTGCCAGCAGGTCTGGGGGGGAGACCCAGTACTTC. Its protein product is CASRSGGETQYF. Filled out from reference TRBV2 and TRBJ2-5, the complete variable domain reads EPEVTQTPSHQVTQMGQEVILRCVPISNHLYFYWYRQILGQKVEFLVSFYNNEISEKSEIFDDQFSVERPDGSNFTLKIRSTKLEDSAMYFCASRSGGETQYFGPGTRLLVL.

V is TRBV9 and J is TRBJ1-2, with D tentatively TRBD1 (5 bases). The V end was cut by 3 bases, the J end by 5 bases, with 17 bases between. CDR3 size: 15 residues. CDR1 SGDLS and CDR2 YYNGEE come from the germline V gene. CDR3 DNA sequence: TGTGCCAGCAGCGGACTTCGGGACGGCAAATATGGCTACACCTTC. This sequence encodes CASSGLRDGKYGYTF.

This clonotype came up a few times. The CDR3 DNA follows: TGTGCCAGCAGTTCTCCCCCTCACAGAAATTCACCCCTCCACTTT. It is translated as CASSSPPHRNSPLHF. This chain links TRBV6-9 with TRBJ1-6; D not resolved. V was cut by 4 bases and J by 7 bases, with 14 bases left in between. Germline lookup yields CDR1 MNHGY and CDR2 SVAAGI. This CDR3 has 15 residues.

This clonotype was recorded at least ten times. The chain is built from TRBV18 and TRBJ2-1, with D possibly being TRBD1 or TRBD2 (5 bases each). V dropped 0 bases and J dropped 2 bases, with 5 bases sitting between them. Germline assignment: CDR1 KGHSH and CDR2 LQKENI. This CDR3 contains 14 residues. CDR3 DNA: TGTGCCAGCTCACCACCGGGGGCCTACAATGAGCAGTTCTTC. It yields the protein CASSPPGAYNEQFF.